The clone carrying this T cell receptor beta chain was seen ten or more times. Attached unique molecular identifiers marked individual cDNA molecules. MiXCR, applied by TCRdb to the 5' RACE reads, yields one record per CDR3 protein. The sample includes about 55,000 distinct CDR3 sequences, about an eighth of them seen just once. This entry comes from a study of early T cells in non-severe SARS-CoV-2 infection. Across the whole study: Whole-blood bulk RNA, unsorted, was sequenced, and chains were unpaired.

The CDR3 contains 13 residues. With 1 base removed from V and 4 bases from J, the gap between germline ends came to 10 bases. From germline, CDR1 is GTSNPN and CDR2 SVGIG (reference sequence). The sequenced material came from whole blood. V and J are TRBV30 and TRBJ1-1; a possible D gene is TRBD1 (5 bases). This clonotype was sampled from an adult who was a healthcare worker with PCR-confirmed SARS-CoV-2 infection or an uninfected control (not recorded which). CDR3 sequence (DNA): TGTGCCTGGAGTGCAGGGCTGGGCACTGAAGCTTTCTTT. Its translation is CAWSAGLGTEAFF. Looking up the rest from reference TRBV30 and TRBJ1-1 gives the full variable domain: SQTIHQWPATLVQPVGSPLSLECTVEGTSNPNLYWYRQAAGRGLQLLFYSVGIGQISSEVPQNLSASRPQDRQFILSSKKLLLSDSGFYLCAWSAGLGTEAFFGQGTRLTVV.